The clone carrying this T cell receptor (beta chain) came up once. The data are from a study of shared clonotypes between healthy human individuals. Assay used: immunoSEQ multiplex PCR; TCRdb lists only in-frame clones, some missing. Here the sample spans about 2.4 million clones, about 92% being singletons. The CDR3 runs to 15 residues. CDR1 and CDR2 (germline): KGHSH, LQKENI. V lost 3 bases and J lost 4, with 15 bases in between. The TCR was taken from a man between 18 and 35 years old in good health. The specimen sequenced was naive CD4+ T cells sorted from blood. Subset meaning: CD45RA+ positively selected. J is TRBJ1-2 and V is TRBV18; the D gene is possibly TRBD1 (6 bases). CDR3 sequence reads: CASSPGRDIPYGYTF. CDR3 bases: TGTGCCAGCTCACCCGGCCGGGACATCCCCTATGGCTACACCTTC.